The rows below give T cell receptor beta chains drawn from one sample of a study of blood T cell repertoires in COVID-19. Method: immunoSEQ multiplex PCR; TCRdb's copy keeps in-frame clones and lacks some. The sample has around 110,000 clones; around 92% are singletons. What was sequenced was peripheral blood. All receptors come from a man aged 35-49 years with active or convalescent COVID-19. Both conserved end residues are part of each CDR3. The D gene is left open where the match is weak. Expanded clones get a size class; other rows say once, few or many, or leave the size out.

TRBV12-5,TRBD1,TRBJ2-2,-,TGTGCTAGTGGAAACCACAGGGGGCTGAACACCGGGGAGCTGTTTTTT,CASGNHRGLNTGELFF
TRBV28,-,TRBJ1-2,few,TGTGCCAGCAGTTTAGCGGGGCAGCGATATGGCTACACCTTC,CASSLAGQRYGYTF
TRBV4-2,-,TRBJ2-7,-,TGTGCCAGCAGCCAAGAGGTCTCAGAGGGCAAGCGGCAGTACTTC,CASSQEVSEGKRQYF
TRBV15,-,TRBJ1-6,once,TGTGCCACCAGCAGAGATGGGGGGGATTCACCCCTCCACTTT,CATSRDGGDSPLHF
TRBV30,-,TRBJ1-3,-,TGTGCCTGGAGCGGGGGTTTGATGCGATTAACTGGAAACACCATATATTTT,CAWSGGLMRLTGNTIYF
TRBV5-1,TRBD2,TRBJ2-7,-,TGCGCCAGCAGCTTGGGGGGGGGCTCCTACGAGCAGTACTTC,CASSLGGGSYEQYF
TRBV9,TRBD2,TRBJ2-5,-,TGTGCCAGCAGCGTAGCAGTGGCGGGAGGGAAAGGGACCCAGTACTTC,CASSVAVAGGKGTQYF
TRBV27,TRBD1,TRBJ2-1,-,TGTGCCAGCAGTTTCGGGACAGCGGTGGATGAGCAGTTCTTC,CASSFGTAVDEQFF
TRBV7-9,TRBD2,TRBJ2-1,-,TGTGCCAGCAGCTCACTCTTAGAAGCGGGATCCTACAATGAGCAGTTCTTC,CASSSLLEAGSYNEQFF
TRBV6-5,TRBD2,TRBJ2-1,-,TGTGCCAGCAGTTACGGGCTAGCGGGGTACAATGAGCAGTTCTTC,CASSYGLAGYNEQFF
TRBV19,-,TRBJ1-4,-,TGTGCCAGTAGACCGGGACAAACTACTGAAAAACTGTTTTTT,CASRPGQTTEKLFF
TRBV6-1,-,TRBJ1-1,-,TGTGCCAGCAGTGAACTGCCCGGGAACACTGAAGCTTTCTTT,CASSELPGNTEAFF
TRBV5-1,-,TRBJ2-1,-,TGCGCCAGCACCCCCTCCTCCGACAGTTACAATGAGCAGTTCTTC,CASTPSSDSYNEQFF
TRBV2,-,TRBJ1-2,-,TGTGCCAGCAAGGGGGGGACGGCTATTATGAGAGGCTACACCTTC,CASKGGTAIMRGYTF
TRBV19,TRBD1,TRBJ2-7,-,TGTGCCAGTAGTTGGCAGGGGGCCCACGAGCAGTACTTC,CASSWQGAHEQYF
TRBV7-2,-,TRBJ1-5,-,TGTGCCAGCAGCTTAGGGAGCGGTTTCAATCAGCCCCAGCATTTT,CASSLGSGFNQPQHF
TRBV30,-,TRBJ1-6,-,TGTGCCTGGAGTAGGCAGGGTAGCTCACCCCTCCACTTT,CAWSRQGSSPLHF
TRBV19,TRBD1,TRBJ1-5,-,TGTGCCAGTAGTTCAGGGACAGGCAATCAGCCCCAGCATTTT,CASSSGTGNQPQHF
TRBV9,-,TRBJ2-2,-,TGTGCCAGCAGCGTAGGGAGGGAAACCGGGGAGCTGTTTTTT,CASSVGRETGELFF
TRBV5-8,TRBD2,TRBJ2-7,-,TGTGCCAGCAGCTCGCAGCGGGAGGGCGCAGGGTACGAGCAGTACTTC,CASSSQREGAGYEQYF
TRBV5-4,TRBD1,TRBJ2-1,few,TGTGCCAGCAGTTCTACCGGGACAGGGTACAATGAGCAGTTCTTC,CASSSTGTGYNEQFF
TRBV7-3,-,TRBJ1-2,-,TGTGCCAGCAGCTTAGCAGGAGGGACCTATGGCTACACCTTC,CASSLAGGTYGYTF
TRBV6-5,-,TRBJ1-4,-,TGTGCCAGCAGTTACTCTGGGCTGGCTAATGAAAAACTGTTTTTT,CASSYSGLANEKLFF
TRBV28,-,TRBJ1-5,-,TGTGCCAGCAGTTTGGCAAGTTATAGCAATCAGCCCCAGCATTTT,CASSLASYSNQPQHF
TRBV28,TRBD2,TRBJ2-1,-,TGTGCCAGCAGTTTACCCCCAGCGGGAGGATCCTACAATGAGCAGTTCTTC,CASSLPPAGGSYNEQFF
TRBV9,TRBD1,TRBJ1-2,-,TGTGCCAGCAGCGTAGTAGGGACAGACTCCTATGGCTACACCTTC,CASSVVGTDSYGYTF
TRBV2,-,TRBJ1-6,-,TGTGCCAGCAGTGAACAACGTGTTCTAAATTCACCCCTCCACTTT,CASSEQRVLNSPLHF
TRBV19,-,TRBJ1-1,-,TGTGCCAGTAGGGGTCAGGGGAACACTGAAGCTTTCTTT,CASRGQGNTEAFF
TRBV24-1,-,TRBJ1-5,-,TGTGCCACCAGTATCAGGGCCGGTCAGCCCCAGCATTTT,CATSIRAGQPQHF
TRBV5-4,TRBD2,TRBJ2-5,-,TGTGCCAGCAGCTCTAGGGCTAGCGGGCACCAAGAGACCCAGTACTTC,CASSSRASGHQETQYF
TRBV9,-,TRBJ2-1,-,TGTGCCAGCAGCGACGGGAGAAGCTCCTACAATGAGCAGTTCTTC,CASSDGRSSYNEQFF
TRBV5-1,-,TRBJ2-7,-,TGCGCCAGCAGCTGGACAGCTAGCTCCTACGAGCAGTACTTC,CASSWTASSYEQYF
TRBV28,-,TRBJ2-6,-,TGTGCCAGCAGTCCCAGGGGGGCCAACGTCCTGACTTTC,CASSPRGANVLTF
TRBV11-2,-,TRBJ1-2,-,TGTGCCAGCAGCCCGGGGGTAGCTAACTATGGCTACACCTTC,CASSPGVANYGYTF
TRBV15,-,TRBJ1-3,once,TGTGCCACCAGCAGAGGGGGGGTCTCTGGAAACACCATATATTTT,CATSRGGVSGNTIYF
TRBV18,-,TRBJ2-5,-,TGTGCCAGCTCACCAAACAGAAAGGAGACCCAGTACTTC,CASSPNRKETQYF
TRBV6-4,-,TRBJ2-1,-,TGTGCCAGCAGTGAGTCGTATCCCGCCTACAATGAGCAGTTCTTC,CASSESYPAYNEQFF
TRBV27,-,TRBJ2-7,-,TGTGCCAGCAGTGCCCTTCGACAGCGCCCTTCCTACGAGCAGTACTTC,CASSALRQRPSYEQYF
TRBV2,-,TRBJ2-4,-,TGTGCCAGCAGTGGCAGTGGCATTCAGTACTTC,CASSGSGIQYF
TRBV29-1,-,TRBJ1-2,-,TGCAGCGTTGGTCAGGACTATGGCTACACCTTC,CSVGQDYGYTF
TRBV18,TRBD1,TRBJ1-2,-,TGTGCCAGCTCACCGGGACAGCACGATGGCTACACCTTC,CASSPGQHDGYTF
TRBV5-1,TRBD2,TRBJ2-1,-,TGCGCCAGCAGTAATTCAGCGGGAGACGGCTACAATGAGCAGTTCTTC,CASSNSAGDGYNEQFF
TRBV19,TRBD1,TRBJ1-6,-,TGTGCCAGTTCGGATACAGGGGGTAATTCACCCCTCCACTTT,CASSDTGGNSPLHF
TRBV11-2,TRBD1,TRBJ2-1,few,TGTGCCACCACACCTCTTTTGACAGGGCTCTACAATGAGCAGTTCTTC,CATTPLLTGLYNEQFF